This TCR beta chain was observed in a study of CD8+ T cells in alopecia areata. Study conclusions and caveats: Higher clonality and more expanded CD8+ clones appeared in lesional than normal scalp.

Sequencing used cDNA as its template, made by extracting RNA and reverse transcribing it. The data were produced by immunoSEQ multiplex PCR, yet TCRdb's version contains in-frame clones alone and is incomplete. The sample shows roughly 250,000 clones, 65% to 70% of them seen only once. Alopecia areata patients provided lesional scalp punch biopsies and peripheral blood, both collected for the study. Comments on this clone: Its antigen is currently unknown.

V was clipped by 8 bases and J by 1 base, with 11 bases between them. The CDR3 covers 13 residues. CDR1 is ENHRY and CDR2 is SYGVKD in the germline V gene. This rearrangement joins TRBV10-3 to TRBJ1-1, with unresolved D. This clonotype was obtained from a human donor with alopecia areata. The sequencing used CD4+ T cells sorted from blood, collected at week 0. The CDR3 sequence: CAIQFGGNTEAFF. The CDR3 DNA follows: TGTGCCATCCAGTTCGGAGGGAACACTGAAGCTTTCTTT.